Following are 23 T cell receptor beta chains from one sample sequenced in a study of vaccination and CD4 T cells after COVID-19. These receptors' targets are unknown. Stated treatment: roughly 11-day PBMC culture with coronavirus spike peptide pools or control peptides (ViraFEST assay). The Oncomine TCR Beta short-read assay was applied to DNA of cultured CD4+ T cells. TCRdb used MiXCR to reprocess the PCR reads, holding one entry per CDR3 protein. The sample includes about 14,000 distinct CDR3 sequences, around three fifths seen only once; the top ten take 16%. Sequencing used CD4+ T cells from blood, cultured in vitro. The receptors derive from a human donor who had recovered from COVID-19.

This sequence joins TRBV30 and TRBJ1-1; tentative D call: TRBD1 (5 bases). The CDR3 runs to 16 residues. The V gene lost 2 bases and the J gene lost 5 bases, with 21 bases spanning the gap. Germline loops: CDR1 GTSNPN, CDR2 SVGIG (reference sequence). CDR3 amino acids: CAWSSLSGAGSTEAFF. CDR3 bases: TGTGCCTGGAGTTCGCTCTCCGGGGCAGGGTCGACTGAAGCTTTCTTT.

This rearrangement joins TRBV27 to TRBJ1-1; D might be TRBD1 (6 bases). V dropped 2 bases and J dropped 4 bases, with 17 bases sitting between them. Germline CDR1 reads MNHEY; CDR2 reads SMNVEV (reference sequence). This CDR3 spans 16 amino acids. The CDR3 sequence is CASSLRTLTGSTEAFF. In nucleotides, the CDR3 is TGTGCCAGCAGTTTACGGACTTTAACAGGGAGCACTGAAGCTTTCTTT.

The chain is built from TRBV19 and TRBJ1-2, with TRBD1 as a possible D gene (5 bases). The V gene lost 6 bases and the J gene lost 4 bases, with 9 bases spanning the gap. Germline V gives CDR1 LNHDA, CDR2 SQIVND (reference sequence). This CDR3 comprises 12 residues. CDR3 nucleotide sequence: TGTGCCAGTAGAGCAGGGTTCTATGGCTACACCTTC. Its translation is CASRAGFYGYTF.

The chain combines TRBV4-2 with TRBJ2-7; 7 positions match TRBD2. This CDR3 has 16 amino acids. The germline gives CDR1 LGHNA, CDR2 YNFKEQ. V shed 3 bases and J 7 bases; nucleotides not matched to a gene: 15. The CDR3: CASSQEILAGAREQYF. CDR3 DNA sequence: TGTGCCAGCAGCCAGGAAATATTGGCGGGAGCGAGGGAGCAGTACTTC.

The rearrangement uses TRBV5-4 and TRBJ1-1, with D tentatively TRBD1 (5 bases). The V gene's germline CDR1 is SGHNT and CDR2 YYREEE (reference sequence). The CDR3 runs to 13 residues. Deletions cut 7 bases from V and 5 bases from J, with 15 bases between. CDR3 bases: TGTGCCAGCCAGTTAGGGGAGGCGACTGAAGCTTTCTTT. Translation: CASQLGEATEAFF. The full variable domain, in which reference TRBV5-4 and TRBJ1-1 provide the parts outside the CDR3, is ETGVTQSPTHLIKTRGQQVTLRCSSQSGHNTVSWYQQALGQGPQFIFQYYREEENGRGNFPPRFSGLQFPNYSSELNVNALELDDSALYLCASQLGEATEAFFGQGTRLTVV.

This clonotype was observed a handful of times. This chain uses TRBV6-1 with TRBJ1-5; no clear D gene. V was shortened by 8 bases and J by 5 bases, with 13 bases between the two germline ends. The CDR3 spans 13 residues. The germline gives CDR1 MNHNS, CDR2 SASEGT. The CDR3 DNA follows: TGTGCCAGCGTTCGGACCGCGGATCAGCCCCAGCATTTT. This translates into CASVRTADQPQHF.

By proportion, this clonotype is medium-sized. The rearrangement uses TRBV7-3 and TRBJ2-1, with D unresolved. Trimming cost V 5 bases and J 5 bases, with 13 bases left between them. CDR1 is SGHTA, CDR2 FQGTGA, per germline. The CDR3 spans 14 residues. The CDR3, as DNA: TGTGCCAGCAGCCCGGGTAGGGATAACAATGAGCAGTTCTTC. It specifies CASSPGRDNNEQFF.

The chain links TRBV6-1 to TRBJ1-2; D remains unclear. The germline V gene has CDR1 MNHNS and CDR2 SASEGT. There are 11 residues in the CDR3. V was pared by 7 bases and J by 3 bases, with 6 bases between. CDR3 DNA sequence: TGTGCCAGCACGACTGACTATGGCTACACCTTC. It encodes CASTTDYGYTF.

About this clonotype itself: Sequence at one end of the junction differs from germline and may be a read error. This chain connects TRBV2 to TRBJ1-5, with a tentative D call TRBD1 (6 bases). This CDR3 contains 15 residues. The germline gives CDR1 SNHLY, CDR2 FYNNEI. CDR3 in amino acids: CASSDPRSGVEPLHF. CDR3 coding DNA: TGTGCCAGCAGTGATCCCCGGTCAGGGGTCGAGCCCCTGCATTTT.

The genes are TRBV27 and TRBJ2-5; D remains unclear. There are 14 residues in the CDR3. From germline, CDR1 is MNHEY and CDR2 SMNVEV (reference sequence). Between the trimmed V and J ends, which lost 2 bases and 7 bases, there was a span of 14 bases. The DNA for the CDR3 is TGTGCCAGCAGTTTAGGAGCACCTCCGGGGACCCAGTACTTC. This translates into CASSLGAPPGTQYF.

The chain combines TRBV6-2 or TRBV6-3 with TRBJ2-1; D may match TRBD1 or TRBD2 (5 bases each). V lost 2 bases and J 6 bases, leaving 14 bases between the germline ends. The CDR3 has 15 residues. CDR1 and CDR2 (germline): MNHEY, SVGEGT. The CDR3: CASSYDGGTINEQFF. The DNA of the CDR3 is TGTGCCAGCAGTTACGATGGGGGAACTATCAATGAGCAGTTCTTC.

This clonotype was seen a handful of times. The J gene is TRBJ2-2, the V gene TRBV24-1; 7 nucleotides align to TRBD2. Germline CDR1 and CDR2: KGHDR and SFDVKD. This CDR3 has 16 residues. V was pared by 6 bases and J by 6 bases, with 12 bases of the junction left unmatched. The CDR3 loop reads CATSPGPGGYAGELFF. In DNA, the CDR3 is TGTGCCACCAGTCCCGGACCGGGAGGTTACGCCGGGGAGCTGTTTTTT.

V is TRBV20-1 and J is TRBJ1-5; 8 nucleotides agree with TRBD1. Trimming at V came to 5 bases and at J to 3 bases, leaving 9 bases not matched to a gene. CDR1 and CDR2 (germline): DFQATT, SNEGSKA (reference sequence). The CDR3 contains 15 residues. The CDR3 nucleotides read TGCAGTGCTCCTGGACAGGGAATAATCAATCAGCCCCAGCATTTT. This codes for CSAPGQGIINQPQHF.

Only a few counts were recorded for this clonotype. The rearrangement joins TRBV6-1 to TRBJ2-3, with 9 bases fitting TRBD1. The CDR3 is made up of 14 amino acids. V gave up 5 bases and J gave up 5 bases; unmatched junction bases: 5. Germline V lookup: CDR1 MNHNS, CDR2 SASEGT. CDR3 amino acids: CASSKDRGRDTQYF. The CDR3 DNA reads TGTGCCAGCAGTAAAGACAGGGGGAGAGATACGCAGTATTTT.

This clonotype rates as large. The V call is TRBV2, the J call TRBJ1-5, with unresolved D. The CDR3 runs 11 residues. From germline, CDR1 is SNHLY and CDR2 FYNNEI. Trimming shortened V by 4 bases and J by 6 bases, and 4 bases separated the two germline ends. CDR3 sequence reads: CASSVGQPQHF. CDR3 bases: TGTGCCAGCAGTGTAGGTCAGCCCCAGCATTTT.

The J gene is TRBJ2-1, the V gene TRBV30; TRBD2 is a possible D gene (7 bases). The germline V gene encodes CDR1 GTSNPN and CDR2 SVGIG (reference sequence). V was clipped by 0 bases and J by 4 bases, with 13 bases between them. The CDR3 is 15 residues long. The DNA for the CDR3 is TGTGCCTGGAGTGTAGCCAGCGGGACATACAATGAGCAGTTCTTC. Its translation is CAWSVASGTYNEQFF.

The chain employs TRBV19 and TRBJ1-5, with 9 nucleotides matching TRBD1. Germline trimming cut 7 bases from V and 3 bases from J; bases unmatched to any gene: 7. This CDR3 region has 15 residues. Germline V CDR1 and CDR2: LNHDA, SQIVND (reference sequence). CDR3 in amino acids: CASTPTGGFNQPQHF. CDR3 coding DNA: TGTGCCAGTACCCCCACAGGGGGCTTCAATCAGCCCCAGCATTTT.

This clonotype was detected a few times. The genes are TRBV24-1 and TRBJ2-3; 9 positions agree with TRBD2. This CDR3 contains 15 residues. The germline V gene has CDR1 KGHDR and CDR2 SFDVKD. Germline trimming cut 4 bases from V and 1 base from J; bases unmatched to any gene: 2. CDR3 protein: CATSETSGGTDTQYF. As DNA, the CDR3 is TGTGCCACCAGTGAGACTAGCGGAGGCACAGATACGCAGTATTTT.

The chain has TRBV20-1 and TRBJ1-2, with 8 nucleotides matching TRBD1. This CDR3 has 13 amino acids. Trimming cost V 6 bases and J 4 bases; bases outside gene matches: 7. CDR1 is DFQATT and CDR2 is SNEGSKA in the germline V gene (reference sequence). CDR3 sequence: CSARLDRGYGYTF. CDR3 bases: TGCAGTGCCCGTCTCGACAGGGGCTATGGCTACACCTTC.

CDR3 sequence (DNA): TGCGCCAGCAGCTATGGGACAGCGAACACTGAAGCTTTCTTT. It translates to CASSYGTANTEAFF. The rearrangement joins TRBV5-1 to TRBJ1-1; 7 nucleotides align to TRBD1. The CDR3 runs to 14 residues. CDR1 is SGHRS, CDR2 YFSETQ, per germline. With V trimmed by 3 bases and J by 1 base, 3 bases remained unmatched. Together with reference TRBV5-1 and TRBJ1-1, the CDR3 gives the full variable domain: KAGVTQTPRYLIKTRGQQVTLSCSPISGHRSVSWYQQTPGQGLQFLFEYFSETQRNKGNFPGRFSGRQFSNSRSEMNVSTLELGDSALYLCASSYGTANTEAFFGQGTRLTVV.

CDR3 amino acids: CASSYSTSGRAVLYNEQFF. The CDR3 nucleotides are TGTGCCAGCAGTTACTCGACTAGCGGGAGGGCCGTACTATACAATGAGCAGTTCTTC. The rearrangement uses TRBV6-5 and TRBJ2-1; 14 bases match TRBD2. In germline, CDR1 is MNHEY, CDR2 SVGAGI. The CDR3 length is 19 residues. V shed 0 bases, J shed 4 bases, and the junction held 8 bases outside the gene matches.

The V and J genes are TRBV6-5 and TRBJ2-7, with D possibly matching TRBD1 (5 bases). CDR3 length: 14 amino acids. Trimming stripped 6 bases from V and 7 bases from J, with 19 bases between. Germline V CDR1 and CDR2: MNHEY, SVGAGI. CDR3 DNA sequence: TGTGCCAGCAGCTACAGCCAGCCAGGGCAAGAGCAGTACTTC. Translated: CASSYSQPGQEQYF.

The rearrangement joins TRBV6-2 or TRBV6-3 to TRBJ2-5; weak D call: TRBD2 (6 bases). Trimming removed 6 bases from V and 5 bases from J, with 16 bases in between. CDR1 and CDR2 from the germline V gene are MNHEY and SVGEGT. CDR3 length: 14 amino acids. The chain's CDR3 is CASRGRWELETQYF. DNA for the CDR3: TGTGCCAGCAGAGGGAGGTGGGAGTTGGAGACCCAGTACTTC.